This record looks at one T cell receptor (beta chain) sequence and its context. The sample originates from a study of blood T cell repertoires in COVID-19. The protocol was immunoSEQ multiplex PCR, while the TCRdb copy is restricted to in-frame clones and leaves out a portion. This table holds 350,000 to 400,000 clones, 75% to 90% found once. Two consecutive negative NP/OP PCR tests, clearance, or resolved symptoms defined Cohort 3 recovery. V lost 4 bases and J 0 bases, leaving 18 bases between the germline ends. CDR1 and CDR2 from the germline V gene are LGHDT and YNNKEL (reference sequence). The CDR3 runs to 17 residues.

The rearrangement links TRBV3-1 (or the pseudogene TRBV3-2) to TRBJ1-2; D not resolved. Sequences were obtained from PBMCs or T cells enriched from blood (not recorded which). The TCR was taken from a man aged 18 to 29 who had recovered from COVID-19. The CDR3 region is CASSLNSGTGANYGYTF. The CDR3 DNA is TGTGCCAGCAGCCTTAACTCCGGCACGGGAGCTAACTATGGCTACACCTTC.